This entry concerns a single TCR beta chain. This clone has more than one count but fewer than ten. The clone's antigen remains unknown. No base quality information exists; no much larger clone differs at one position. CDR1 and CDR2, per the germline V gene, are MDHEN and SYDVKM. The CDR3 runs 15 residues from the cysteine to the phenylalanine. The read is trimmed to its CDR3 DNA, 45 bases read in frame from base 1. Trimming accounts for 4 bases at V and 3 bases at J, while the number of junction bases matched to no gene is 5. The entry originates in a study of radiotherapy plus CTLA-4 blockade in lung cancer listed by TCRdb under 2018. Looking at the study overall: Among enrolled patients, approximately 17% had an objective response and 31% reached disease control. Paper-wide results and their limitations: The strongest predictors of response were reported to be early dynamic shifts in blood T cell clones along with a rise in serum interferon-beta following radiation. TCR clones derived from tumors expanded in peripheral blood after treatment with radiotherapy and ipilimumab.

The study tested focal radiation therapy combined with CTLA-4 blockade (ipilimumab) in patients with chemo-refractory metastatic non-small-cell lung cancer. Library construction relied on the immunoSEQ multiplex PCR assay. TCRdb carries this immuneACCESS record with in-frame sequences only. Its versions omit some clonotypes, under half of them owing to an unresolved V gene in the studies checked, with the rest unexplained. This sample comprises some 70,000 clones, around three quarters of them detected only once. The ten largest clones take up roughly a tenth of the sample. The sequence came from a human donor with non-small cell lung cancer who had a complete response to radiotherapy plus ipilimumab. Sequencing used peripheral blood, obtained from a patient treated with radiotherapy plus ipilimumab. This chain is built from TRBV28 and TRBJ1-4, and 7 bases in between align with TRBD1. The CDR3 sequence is CASSSPGQSNEKLFF. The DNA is TGTGCCAGCAGTTCCCCGGGACAGTCTAATGAAAAACTGTTTTTT.